This T cell receptor beta chain was sequenced for a study of CD8 T cells in Susac syndrome. Study outcomes and limitations: The relatively small number of individuals in the TCR sequencing and HLA analysis was acknowledged by the study.

Germline-derived CDR1 and CDR2 are DFQATT and SNEGSKA (reference sequence). This CDR3 has 15 residues. With 0 bases removed from V and 3 bases from J, the gap between germline ends came to 12 bases. The RNA, 0.5 to 1 ug, was put through reverse transcription using random hexamers. With immunoSEQ multiplex PCR, TCR beta CDR3 was amplified across 54 Vbeta and 13 Jbeta. TCRdb re-called the immunoSEQ multiplex PCR reads through MiXCR, storing one row per CDR3 protein. Among 190,000 or so distinct CDR3 sequences listed, nearly 95% were seen once. A remark on this clonotype: Its target is unknown.

The chain recombines TRBV20-1 with TRBJ2-4; D perhaps matches TRBD2 (5 bases). The TCR was taken from a human donor with multiple sclerosis. Sequencing used CD4+ T cells from PBMCs. The CDR3 region has the DNA TGCAGTGCTAGAGAAGCCAGCGGTGGCAAAAACATTCAGTACTTC. Amino acid sequence: CSAREASGGKNIQYF.